This TCR beta chain was captured in a study of regulatory T cells in long-lasting Graves disease. Specified time point: newly diagnosed GD, antithyroid drugs for less than 3 months. RNA extracted from PBMCs served as the sequencing template. With iRepertoire HTBI primers and Arm-PCR of CDR3 regions, TCR beta libraries were built. TCRdb redid the calling of the multiplex PCR reads with MiXCR, one entry per CDR3 protein. The sample yields 530,000 or so distinct CDR3 sequences, more than 15% seen once. This clonotype showed up many times. Between the trimmed V and J ends, which lost 5 bases and 1 base, there was a span of 18 bases. In germline, CDR1 is SEHNR, CDR2 FQNEAQ (reference sequence). The CDR3 runs 16 residues. These records were also assigned to another study, of T cells in Graves' hyperthyroidism and ophthalmopathy. That report notes: Stable Graves' hyperthyroidism denoted no ophthalmopathy progression over 18 months. The model anticipated ophthalmopathy a median about 7 months pre-onset.

This sequence was found in a man younger than 35 with Graves disease. The V and J genes are TRBV7-9 and TRBJ2-7; D uncertain. The sequencing here drew on peripheral blood mononuclear cells (PBMCs), taken at new diagnosis, from a patient treated with antithyroid drugs. The CDR3 nucleotides read TGTGCCAGCAGCCCAAAGTCCGCTATGGGGTCCTACGAGCAGTACTTC. This sequence encodes CASSPKSAMGSYEQYF.